This T cell receptor (beta chain) was observed in a study of metastatic and nonmetastatic thyroid tumors. TCRdb re-called the PCR reads through MiXCR. The sample yields 50,000 to 60,000 clones, over 15% seen once. This clone has at least ten counts. Before thyroid surgery, none of the patients had received any treatment. The CDR3 has 14 residues. The germline CDR1 and CDR2 sequences are LGHDT and YNNKEL (reference sequence). The V and J ends lost 4 bases and 1 base respectively, with 10 bases between them. Sequencing used blood. The TCR was taken from a female donor with papillary thyroid cancer or a benign thyroid nodule (not recorded which). Some clones in this sample may be carry-over from other donors' samples. The chain has TRBV3-1 and TRBJ1-1; TRBD1 might be the D (6 bases). The CDR3 sequence: CASSPGTTNTEAFF. For the CDR3, the DNA is TGTGCCAGCAGCCCCGGGACAACGAACACTGAAGCTTTCTTT.